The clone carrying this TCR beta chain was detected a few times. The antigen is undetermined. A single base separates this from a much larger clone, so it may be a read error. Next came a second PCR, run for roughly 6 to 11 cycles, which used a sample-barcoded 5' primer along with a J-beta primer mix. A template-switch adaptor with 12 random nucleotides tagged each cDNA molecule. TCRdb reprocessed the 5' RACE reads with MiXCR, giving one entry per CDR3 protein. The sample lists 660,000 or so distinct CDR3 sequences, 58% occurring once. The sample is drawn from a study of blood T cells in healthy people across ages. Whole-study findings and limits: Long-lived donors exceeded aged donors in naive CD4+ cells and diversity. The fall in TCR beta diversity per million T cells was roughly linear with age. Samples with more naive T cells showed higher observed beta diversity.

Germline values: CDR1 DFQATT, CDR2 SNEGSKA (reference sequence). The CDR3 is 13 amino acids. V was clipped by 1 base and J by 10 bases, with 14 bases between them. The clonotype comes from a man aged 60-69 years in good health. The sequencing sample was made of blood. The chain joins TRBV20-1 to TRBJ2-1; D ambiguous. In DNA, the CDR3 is TGCAGTGCTAGAGGGCGGAATCTCAGGGAGCAGTTCTTC. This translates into CSARGRNLREQFF.